This T cell receptor beta chain was identified in a study of T cells after yellow fever vaccination. 5'RACE template switching added a universal primer site and UMIs to TCR cDNA. TCRdb itself ran the 5' RACE reads through MiXCR, one entry per CDR3 protein. This sample has fewer than 500,000 distinct CDR3 sequences; about 17% occur once, and the top ten carry 15% to 20%. The sample holds a few counts of this clonotype. Its matching antigen is unknown. Study results and caveats: The booster response re-showed most primary clones: 96% CD4, approximately 86% CD8. Secondary responses were weaker yet peaked faster, day 5 versus 15.

The CDR3 length is 16 residues. CDR1 and CDR2 from the germline V gene are LGHNA and YSLEER. V dropped 4 bases and J dropped 3; count of bases not matched to a gene: 7. The specimen was PBMCs, collected before the yellow fever booster vaccination. The chain carries TRBV4-3 and TRBJ2-2; 8 nucleotides agree with TRBD2. The source is a man aged 18 to 29 who received the YFV17D yellow fever vaccine. The CDR3 nucleotides are TGCGCCAGCAGCCTAGAGCGGGGGAGTTACACCGGGGAGCTGTTTTTT. Its translation: CASSLERGSYTGELFF.